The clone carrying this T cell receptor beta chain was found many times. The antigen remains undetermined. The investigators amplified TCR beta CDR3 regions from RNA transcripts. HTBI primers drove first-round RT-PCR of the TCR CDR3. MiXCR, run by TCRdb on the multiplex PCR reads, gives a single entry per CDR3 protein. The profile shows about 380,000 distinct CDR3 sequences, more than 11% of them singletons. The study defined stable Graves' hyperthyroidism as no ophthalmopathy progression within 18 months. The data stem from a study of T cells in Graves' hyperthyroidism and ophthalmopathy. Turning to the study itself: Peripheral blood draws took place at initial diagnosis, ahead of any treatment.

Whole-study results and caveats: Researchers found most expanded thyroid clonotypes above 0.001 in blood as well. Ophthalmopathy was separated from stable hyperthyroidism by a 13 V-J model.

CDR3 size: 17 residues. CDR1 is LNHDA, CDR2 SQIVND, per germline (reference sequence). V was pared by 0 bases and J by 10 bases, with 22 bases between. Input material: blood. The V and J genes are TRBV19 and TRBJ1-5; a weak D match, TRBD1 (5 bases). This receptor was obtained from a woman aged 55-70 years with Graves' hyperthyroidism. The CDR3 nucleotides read TGTGCCAGTAGTATAGAGGGCCGGGGCAGGGCTGAGTATCCCCAGCATTTT. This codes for CASSIEGRGRAEYPQHF.